The 21 T cell receptor beta chains given below trace back to one sample, sequenced in a study of T-cell reconstitution after alpha-beta-depleted transplantation in children. TCRbeta library construction was performed incorporating unique molecular identifiers. TCRdb independently ran MiXCR on the PCR reads; one entry per CDR3 protein. The repertoire holds 780,000 or so distinct CDR3 sequences, with about 15% as singletons. This specimen was PBMCs, mostly from graft donor cells, taken 360 days after TCRalphabeta/CD19-depleted stem cell transplant. The source of these receptors is a male patient aged 10 to 17 who had a stem cell transplant for acute lymphoblastic leukemia, so the T cells may come from the graft donor.

This chain links TRBV11-2 with TRBJ1-2; tentative D call: TRBD1 (6 bases). This CDR3 is 18 amino acids long. Germline V lookup: CDR1 SGHAT, CDR2 FQNNGV. Trimming stripped 2 bases from V and 0 bases from J, with 19 bases between. CDR3 loop: CASSLFGRGGPANYGYTF. CDR3 nucleotide sequence: TGTGCCAGCAGCTTATTCGGGAGGGGGGGCCCAGCTAACTATGGCTACACCTTC.

The genes are TRBV15 and TRBJ2-3, with a weak D call TRBD1 (5 bases). CDR3 size: 14 residues. V was clipped by 1 base and J by 5 bases, with 10 bases between them. Germline V gene sequence: CDR1 LNHNV, CDR2 YYDKDF (reference sequence). Written as DNA, the CDR3 is TGTGCCACCAGCAGAGGGGGCGTGTTAGATACGCAGTATTTT. This translates into CATSRGGVLDTQYF.

This clonotype showed up just a few times. This chain connects TRBV7-6 to TRBJ2-1; D not resolved. The germline gives CDR1 SGHVS, CDR2 FNYEAQ. CDR3 length: 13 amino acids. V lost 6 bases and J lost 9, with 15 bases in between. In nucleotides, the CDR3 is TGTGCCAGCAGGGATACCACTTGGGGTGAGCAGTTCTTC. Amino acids: CASRDTTWGEQFF.

This chain joins TRBV6-5 and TRBJ2-2; D is uncertain. The CDR3 covers 15 residues. V gave up 3 bases and J gave up 0 bases, with 8 bases separating them. Germline lookup yields CDR1 MNHEY and CDR2 SVGAGI. The CDR3 DNA reads as TGTGCCAGCAGTTATATCTCGGCGAACACCGGGGAGCTGTTTTTT. It yields the protein CASSYISANTGELFF.

This clonotype was counted between two and nine times. The chain combines TRBV5-1 with TRBJ2-1; TRBD1 agrees at 7 bases. With 4 bases clipped from V and 3 bases from J, the junction kept 7 bases outside the gene matches. Looked up from germline, CDR1 is SGHRS and CDR2 is YFSETQ. The CDR3 sequence is 15 residues long. The CDR3 DNA reads as TGCGCCAGCAGCCCCGGGACAGAAGTCTACAATGAGCAGTTCTTC. Its translation: CASSPGTEVYNEQFF.

The rearrangement joins TRBV29-1 to TRBJ2-5, with D maybe TRBD2 (6 bases). Germline V lookup: CDR1 SQVTM, CDR2 ANQGSEA. The CDR3 sequence is 12 residues long. Trimming cost V 7 bases and J 2 bases, with 11 bases left between them. DNA of the CDR3: TGCAGCGGAAGGAGGGCGCAAGAGACCCAGTACTTC. Translated: CSGRRAQETQYF.

The chain links TRBV5-1 to TRBJ2-7, with TRBD2 matching 7 bases. Unmatched junction bases numbered 9, after V lost 3 bases and J lost 0 bases. There are 16 residues in the CDR3. In germline, CDR1 is SGHRS, CDR2 YFSETQ. The CDR3 sequence: CASSSVISSGSYEQYF. In DNA, the CDR3 is TGCGCCAGCAGCTCTGTTATATCTAGCGGCTCCTACGAGCAGTACTTC.

The chain uses TRBV9 and TRBJ1-3, with TRBD1 matching 7 bases. Unmatched junction bases numbered 19, after V lost 4 bases and J lost 6 bases. CDR1 SGDLS and CDR2 YYNGEE come from the germline V gene. CDR3 length: 18 residues. DNA for the CDR3: TGTGCCAGCAGCCCCCGACAGGGAAGGACCTATGAGGAAAACACCATATATTTT. Translating gives CASSPRQGRTYEENTIYF. Full variable domain (outside the CDR3, taken from reference TRBV9 and TRBJ1-3): DSGVTQTPKHLITATGQRVTLRCSPRSGDLSVYWYQQSLDQGLQFLIQYYNGEERAKGNILERFSAQQFPDLHSELNLSSLELGDSALYFCASSPRQGRTYEENTIYFGEGSWLTVV.

This clonotype was seen many times. The rearrangement uses TRBV5-1 and TRBJ2-7; 8 positions agree with TRBD1. CDR3 length: 16 amino acids. V lost 1 base, J lost 0 bases, and 6 bases stayed unmatched. CDR1 is SGHRS and CDR2 is YFSETQ in the germline V gene. The CDR3 nucleotides are TGCGCCAGCAGCTTGTTCAGGGGGCCGGACTCCTACGAGCAGTACTTC. Its protein product is CASSLFRGPDSYEQYF. Complete variable domain (other parts from reference TRBV5-1 and TRBJ2-7): KAGVTQTPRYLIKTRGQQVTLSCSPISGHRSVSWYQQTPGQGLQFLFEYFSETQRNKGNFPGRFSGRQFSNSRSEMNVSTLELGDSALYLCASSLFRGPDSYEQYFGPGTRLTVT.

The V gene is TRBV15, the J gene TRBJ1-5; no clear D. This CDR3 region has 15 residues. The germline gives CDR1 LNHNV, CDR2 YYDKDF (reference sequence). V lost 1 base and J lost 6, with 13 bases in between. CDR3 nucleotide sequence: TGTGCCACCAGCAGAGGTGCGCGGAAGATTCAGCCCCAGCATTTT. It translates to CATSRGARKIQPQHF.

V is TRBV11-2 and J is TRBJ2-7, with D perhaps matching TRBD1 or TRBD2 (7 bases each). Germline CDR1 is SGHAT and CDR2 is FQNNGV. The V gene lost 4 bases and the J gene lost 1 base, with 20 bases spanning the gap. The length of the CDR3 is 17 residues. The CDR3 DNA follows: TGTGCCAGCAGCTCCCAGGGGGGGAAGGGAATTTCCTACGAGCAGTACTTC. Encoded protein: CASSSQGGKGISYEQYF.

The chain combines TRBV12-2 with TRBJ2-1; no check of the table's D call, TRBD2, against the DNA was made. TRBV12-2 is a known pseudogene. The CDR3 has 15 amino acids. CDR3 in amino acids: CASRLAPGARNEQFF. Here the CDR3 DNA reads TGTGCAAGTCGCTTAGCGCCGGGAGCACGGAATGAGCAGTTCTTC.

The chain recombines TRBV7-9 with TRBJ2-5; TRBD1 matches at 10 bases. Germline loops: CDR1 SEHNR, CDR2 FQNEAQ (reference sequence). The CDR3 is 15 amino acids. With 5 bases clipped from V and 10 bases from J, the junction kept 13 bases outside the gene matches. The CDR3 sequence: CASSNRDRGRRDQYF. The CDR3, as DNA: TGTGCCAGCAGCAACCGGGACAGGGGCCGGAGGGACCAGTACTTC.

The chain uses TRBV9 and TRBJ2-3; D possibly corresponds to TRBD1 (5 bases). Deletions cut 4 bases from V and 1 base from J, with 13 bases between. Per the germline V gene, CDR1 is SGDLS and CDR2 is YYNGEE. CDR3 size: 15 residues. In nucleotides, the CDR3 is TGTGCCAGCAGCTTCCCCCTAGGGGGCACAGATACGCAGTATTTT. Protein: CASSFPLGGTDTQYF.

This clonotype came up a few times. The CDR3 coding sequence is TGCGCCAGCAGCTTTAGAGGCCTCGCGAACACCGGGGAGCTGTTTTTT. Encoded protein: CASSFRGLANTGELFF. This chain uses TRBV5-1 with TRBJ2-2; D gene ambiguous. The CDR3 has 16 residues. The germline V gene encodes CDR1 SGHRS and CDR2 YFSETQ. V was pared by 2 bases and J by 0 bases, with 11 bases between.

The V gene is TRBV5-1, the J gene TRBJ1-1; no clear D gene. CDR1 and CDR2 (germline): SGHRS, YFSETQ. The V end lost 0 bases, the J end lost 7 bases, and 10 bases lay between the germline ends. The CDR3 covers 13 residues. The CDR3 loop is CASSLGRTGEAFF. For the CDR3, the DNA is TGCGCCAGCAGCTTGGGGAGGACGGGTGAAGCTTTCTTT.

This clonotype occurred a few times. This chain uses TRBV4-1 with TRBJ2-5; 7 bases map to TRBD1. The CDR3 loop spans 15 amino acids. Germline values: CDR1 MGHRA, CDR2 YSYEKL. The V and J ends lost 1 base and 4 bases, in that order; junction bases with no gene match: 6. CDR3 sequence reads: CASSQVDRWRETQYF. The CDR3 nucleotides read TGCGCCAGCAGCCAAGTGGACAGGTGGCGAGAGACCCAGTACTTC.

This clonotype appeared a few times. CDR3 in amino acids: CSARDWEASGRVADTQYF. For the CDR3, the DNA is TGCAGTGCTAGAGATTGGGAGGCAAGCGGGAGGGTCGCAGATACGCAGTATTTT. This chain links TRBV20-1 with TRBJ2-3, with 10 bases aligning to TRBD2. J lost 4 bases, V lost 0 bases, and 13 bases had no gene match. CDR1 and CDR2 from the germline V gene are DFQATT and SNEGSKA (reference sequence). The CDR3 contains 18 residues.

The table lists this clonotype with many counts. The chain recombines TRBV5-1 with TRBJ2-7; D is unresolved. This CDR3 has 15 amino acids. Germline CDR1 SGHRS, CDR2 YFSETQ. V shed 4 bases and J shed 2 bases, with 16 bases lying between them. As DNA, the CDR3 is TGCGCCAGCAGCGCCGGACGGAGTTTTCCCTACGAGCAGTACTTC. Its translation: CASSAGRSFPYEQYF. Looking up the rest from reference TRBV5-1 and TRBJ2-7 gives the full variable domain: KAGVTQTPRYLIKTRGQQVTLSCSPISGHRSVSWYQQTPGQGLQFLFEYFSETQRNKGNFPGRFSGRQFSNSRSEMNVSTLELGDSALYLCASSAGRSFPYEQYFGPGTRLTVT.

The CDR3 sequence: CASSLERTVGGYEQYF. The CDR3 bases are TGTGCCAGCAGCTTAGAGCGGACAGTCGGCGGGTACGAGCAGTACTTC. The chain couples TRBV7-8 to TRBJ2-7; tentative D call: TRBD1 (6 bases). This CDR3 has 16 residues. Germline V gene sequence: CDR1 SGHVS, CDR2 FQNEAQ. V lost 1 base and J lost 4, with 17 bases in between.

This clonotype was seen at least ten times. J is TRBJ2-1 and V is TRBV24-1, with TRBD2 matching over 13 bases. The CDR3 runs to 16 residues. Germline-derived CDR1 and CDR2 are KGHDR and SFDVKD. V trimming: 1 base; J trimming: 8 bases; junction bases outside the gene matches: 4. CDR3 sequence reads: CATSDFGLAGEDEQFF. CDR3 nucleotides: TGTGCCACCAGTGATTTCGGACTAGCGGGAGAGGATGAGCAGTTCTTC.